The 19 T cell receptor beta chains reported below all come from one sample, sequenced in a study of cytomegalovirus exposure and HLA in healthy donors. Both 60 Vbeta primers and 13 Jbeta primers went into the PCR. Data came from immunoSEQ multiplex PCR; TCRdb stores just in-frame clones and leaves some out. Among 140,000 or so clones listed, 61% were seen once. Sequencing was performed on PBMCs. Receptor source: a male donor in good health and CMV-seronegative.

This clone occurred a few times. The chain carries TRBV13 and TRBJ1-5, with no clear D. The CDR3 length is 12 residues. Germline V gene sequence: CDR1 PRHDT, CDR2 FYEKMQ (reference sequence). Trimming took 3 bases from V and 6 from J, leaving 6 bases between them. In DNA, the CDR3 is TGTGCCAGCAGCTTCCCCAGTCAGCCCCAGCATTTT. Translating it yields CASSFPSQPQHF. Variable domain in full (rest from reference TRBV13 and TRBJ1-5): AAGVIQSPRHLIKEKRETATLKCYPIPRHDTVYWYQQGPGQDPQFLISFYEKMQSDKGSIPDRFSAQQFSDYHSELNMSSLELGDSALYFCASSFPSQPQHFGDGTRLSIL.

The rearrangement links TRBV6-5 to TRBJ1-2, with D perhaps TRBD1 (5 bases). The germline V gene has CDR1 MNHEY and CDR2 SVGAGI. V shed 0 bases and J shed 14 bases, with 19 bases lying between them. CDR3 size: 14 residues. The CDR3 sequence: CASSYSITGTGGTF. The CDR3 DNA reads as TGTGCCAGCAGTTACTCGATCACGGGCACCGGGGGGACCTTC.

This clone turned up a few times. The J gene is TRBJ1-2, the V gene TRBV18, with 9 nucleotides matching TRBD1. With V trimmed by 3 bases and J by 4 bases, 3 bases remained unmatched. Germline CDR1 and CDR2: KGHSH and LQKENI. There are 14 residues in the CDR3. The CDR3 nucleotides read TGTGCCAGCTCACCTGGGGACAGGGTCTATGGCTACACCTTC. Translated, it gives CASSPGDRVYGYTF.

The rearrangement uses TRBV7-2 and TRBJ1-5, with 7 positions matching TRBD1. The V gene end was trimmed by 5 bases and the J gene end by 7 bases; junction bases not matched to a gene: 8. Germline V gene sequence: CDR1 SGHTA, CDR2 FQGNSA. The CDR3 is 14 amino acids. CDR3 in amino acids: CASSPGTDAQPQHF. The DNA of the CDR3 is TGTGCCAGCAGCCCCGGGACAGACGCCCAGCCCCAGCATTTT.

The V call is TRBV5-6, the J call TRBJ1-3; D might be TRBD1 (6 bases). V lost 4 bases and J 7 bases, leaving 24 bases between the germline ends. CDR1 is SGHDT, CDR2 YYEEEE, per germline. The length of the CDR3 is 17 residues. The DNA for the CDR3 is TGTGCCAGCAGCCGAAAGGACAGTCTAACTCTCGGGAACACCATATATTTT. Amino acids: CASSRKDSLTLGNTIYF.

This chain joins TRBV28 and TRBJ1-1, with no clear D. Trimming left V 11 bases short and J 10 bases short, with 14 bases between. Germline-derived CDR1 and CDR2 are MDHEN and SYDVKM. The CDR3 has 10 amino acids. The CDR3 region is CAYGEGGAFF. In nucleotides, the CDR3 is TGTGCCTATGGGGAGGGTGGAGCTTTCTTT.

The CDR3 nucleotides read TGCGCCAGCAGCCAAGGACAACATTTCAATGAGCAGTTCTTC. The encoded protein is CASSQGQHFNEQFF. V and J are TRBV4-3 and TRBJ2-1; D ambiguous. From germline, CDR1 is LGHNA and CDR2 YSLEER. V was cut by 1 base and J by 6 bases, with 10 bases left in between. The CDR3 is 14 amino acids.

The gene calls are TRBV5-1 and TRBJ2-5; 9 nucleotides align to TRBD1. CDR3 length: 15 residues. The germline CDR1 and CDR2 sequences are SGHRS and YFSETQ. J lost 9 bases, V lost 7 bases, and 16 bases had no gene match. Here the CDR3 DNA reads TGCGCCAGCGAAGCTTGGCCGGGACAGGGCGAGTCCCAGTACTTC. This codes for CASEAWPGQGESQYF.

The chain joins TRBV28 to TRBJ2-2, with D uncertain. V dropped 3 bases and J dropped 6 bases, with 5 bases sitting between them. CDR1 and CDR2 from the germline V gene are MDHEN and SYDVKM. The CDR3 is made up of 12 amino acids. The CDR3 bases are TGTGCCAGCAGTTTGCGGCCCGGGGAGCTGTTTTTT. Protein product: CASSLRPGELFF.

The chain uses TRBV6-6 and TRBJ2-2, with 7 bases lining up with TRBD1. CDR3 length: 13 residues. V dropped 8 bases and J dropped 3; count of bases not matched to a gene: 3. Looked up from germline, CDR1 is MNHNY and CDR2 is SVGAGI (reference sequence). CDR3 sequence reads: CASQGGDTGELFF. DNA for the CDR3: TGTGCCAGCCAAGGGGGCGACACCGGGGAGCTGTTTTTT.

J is TRBJ1-6 and V is TRBV2; D is ambiguous. V was clipped by 1 base and J by 0 bases, with 13 bases between them. The length of the CDR3 is 18 residues. CDR1 is SNHLY and CDR2 is FYNNEI in the germline V gene. The CDR3 DNA reads TGTGCCAGCAGTGAAGGCTCCGGTACTAGCTCCTATAATTCACCCCTCCACTTT. Its protein is CASSEGSGTSSYNSPLHF.

The chain couples TRBV5-4 to TRBJ2-3; D perhaps matches TRBD2 (5 bases). The V gene lost 1 base and the J gene lost 5 bases, with 8 bases spanning the gap. The V gene's germline CDR1 is SGHNT and CDR2 YYREEE (reference sequence). This CDR3 is 13 amino acids long. The CDR3: CASSLRLKDTQYF. CDR3 nucleotides: TGTGCCAGCAGCTTGCGACTAAAAGATACGCAGTATTTT.

The chain recombines TRBV13 with TRBJ2-7, with D unclear. Germline CDR1 PRHDT, CDR2 FYEKMQ (reference sequence). V was clipped by 0 bases and J by 6 bases, with 3 bases between them. The CDR3 length is 11 residues. The CDR3 protein is CASSLGSEQYF. In DNA form, the CDR3 reads TGTGCCAGCAGCTTAGGCTCCGAGCAGTACTTC.

V is TRBV7-2 and J is TRBJ2-3; 8 bases are a match to TRBD2. Germline CDR1 is SGHTA and CDR2 is FQGNSA. This CDR3 is built from 14 residues. Trimming took 5 bases from V and 5 from J; bases not matched to a gene: 6. For the CDR3, the DNA is TGTGCCAGCAGCAAGACGGGGGGGGTAGATACGCAGTATTTT. It specifies CASSKTGGVDTQYF.

The rearrangement joins TRBV4-3 to TRBJ2-1; D is uncertain. The CDR3 has 18 residues. Per germline, CDR1 LGHNA and CDR2 YSLEER. Between the trimmed V and J ends, which lost 0 bases and 6 bases, there was a span of 21 bases. The CDR3 loop reads CASSQEVAYGSGANEQFF. In nucleotides, the CDR3 is TGCGCCAGCAGCCAAGAAGTGGCATATGGGTCGGGTGCCAATGAGCAGTTCTTC.

The rearrangement joins TRBV6-4 to TRBJ2-3; 8 bases match TRBD2. CDR1 MRHNA and CDR2 SNTAGT come from the germline V gene. J was trimmed by 1 base and V by 3 bases; bases with no gene match: 0. This CDR3 has 14 residues. CDR3 coding DNA: TGTGCCAGCAGTGAGCGGGGGGGCACAGATACGCAGTATTTT. Protein sequence: CASSERGGTDTQYF.

The chain is built from TRBV5-8 and TRBJ2-1; tentatively, D is TRBD1 (5 bases). Per the germline V gene, CDR1 is SGHTS and CDR2 is YDEGEE. The CDR3 loop spans 15 amino acids. V shed 0 bases and J shed 0 bases, with 7 bases lying between them. CDR3 nucleotide sequence: TGTGCCAGCAGCTTGGGTACAGGCTCCTACAATGAGCAGTTCTTC. Translating gives CASSLGTGSYNEQFF.

The genes are TRBV7-9 and TRBJ2-3; D is possibly TRBD2 (7 bases). Germline-derived CDR1 and CDR2 are SEHNR and FQNEAQ (reference sequence). CDR3 size: 16 residues. The CDR3 spells CSRSLGTGGETDTQYF. The CDR3 DNA reads TGTTCCCGCAGCTTAGGAACGGGGGGCGAAACAGATACGCAGTATTTT.

V is TRBV5-1 and J is TRBJ2-5; weak D call: TRBD1 (6 bases). The CDR3 covers 16 residues. Germline V CDR1 and CDR2: SGHRS, YFSETQ. V dropped 2 bases and J dropped 2 bases, with 16 bases sitting between them. The CDR3 DNA is TGCGCCAGCAGCTTCTCTGGGGGCGGGTTTCAAGAGACCCAGTACTTC. Translated, it gives CASSFSGGGFQETQYF.